These 30 T cell receptor beta chains were sequenced from one sample in a study of T cell responses to AZD1222 COVID-19 vaccine. Using immunoSEQ multiplex PCR, the repertoire was profiled, and TCRdb retains in-frame clones only, with some absent. The sample comprises over 50,000 clones, 70% to 90% of which are singletons, and around 15% rests with the top ten. Source: peripheral blood, taken 28 days after the second AZD1222 dose. These receptors came from an adult who received the AZD1222 COVID-19 vaccine.

The genes are TRBV24-1 and TRBJ1-1; D remains ambiguous. This CDR3 has 13 residues. The V end was cut by 4 bases, the J end by 4 bases, with 9 bases between. Germline V lookup: CDR1 KGHDR, CDR2 SFDVKD. The CDR3 region is CATSDPGVTEAFF. In DNA form, the CDR3 reads TGTGCCACCAGTGACCCGGGAGTCACTGAAGCTTTCTTT.

J is TRBJ1-1 and V is TRBV27; 7 nucleotides match TRBD1. CDR1 MNHEY and CDR2 SMNVEV come from the germline V gene (reference sequence). CDR3 length: 14 amino acids. V shed 5 bases and J 7 bases; nucleotides not matched to a gene: 10. CDR3 loop: CASSLQQGYDEAFF. Written as DNA, the CDR3 is TGTGCCAGCAGTCTTCAACAGGGGTACGATGAAGCTTTCTTT.

The chain couples TRBV5-8 to TRBJ1-5; D remains unclear. CDR1 SGHTS and CDR2 YDEGEE come from the germline V gene. The CDR3 extends over 16 amino acids. The V and J ends lost 1 base and 2 bases respectively, with 13 bases between them. The CDR3: CASSLLETLRNQPQHF. Here the CDR3 DNA reads TGTGCCAGCAGCTTGCTTGAGACTTTACGCAATCAGCCCCAGCATTTT. Drawing the rest from reference TRBV5-8 and TRBJ1-5, the complete variable domain is EAGVTQSPTHLIKTRGQQATLRCSPISGHTSVYWYQQALGLGLQFLLWYDEGEERNRGNFPPRFSGRQFPNYSSELNVNALELEDSALYLCASSLLETLRNQPQHFGDGTRLSIL.

This chain connects TRBV30 to TRBJ2-3, with 11 bases fitting TRBD2. V lost 4 bases to trimming and J lost 3 bases; unmatched junction nucleotides: 3. The CDR3 is 14 amino acids. Germline CDR1 is GTSNPN and CDR2 is SVGIG (reference sequence). CDR3 sequence: CAWTLAGGTDTQYF. For the CDR3, the DNA is TGTGCCTGGACGTTAGCGGGAGGGACAGATACGCAGTATTTT.

J is TRBJ2-2 and V is TRBV5-6; 9 bases map to TRBD2. CDR3 length: 16 residues. J gave up 7 bases and V 0 bases, and 7 bases lay outside the gene matches. Germline loops: CDR1 SGHDT, CDR2 YYEEEE. In nucleotides, the CDR3 is TGTGCCAGCAGCTTGGGCGGGAGGGCCGTTAGCGGGGAGCTGTTTTTT. Its protein is CASSLGGRAVSGELFF.

This clone was counted only a few times. The genes are TRBV29-1 and TRBJ2-7; D uncertain. CDR3 length equals 13 residues. Germline CDR1 is SQVTM and CDR2 is ANQGSEA. V gave up 7 bases and J gave up 5 bases, with 18 bases separating them. CDR3 in amino acids: CSGISAGLHEQYF. DNA for the CDR3: TGCAGCGGAATATCTGCCGGTCTCCACGAGCAGTACTTC.

The chain links TRBV6-5 to TRBJ1-4; 8 nucleotides align to TRBD1. Per the germline V gene, CDR1 is MNHEY and CDR2 is SVGAGI. J lost 7 bases, V lost 6 bases, and 7 bases had no gene match. The CDR3 length is 14 residues. This CDR3 is CASRSGGAGEKLFF. The CDR3 coding sequence is TGTGCCAGCAGGTCAGGGGGCGCGGGTGAAAAACTGTTTTTT.

V and J are TRBV19 and TRBJ1-2; 10 bases are a match to TRBD1. The CDR3 extends over 15 amino acids. Germline lookup yields CDR1 LNHDA and CDR2 SQIVND (reference sequence). The junction had 10 bases not matched to a gene; V was cut back by 6 bases and J by 6 bases. The CDR3 DNA sequence: TGTGCCAGTAGGCTCCCGGGACAGGGGAGAAATGGCTACACCTTC. This translates into CASRLPGQGRNGYTF.

V and J are TRBV15 and TRBJ2-7; D not certain. The CDR3 totals 13 residues. Germline values: CDR1 LNHNV, CDR2 YYDKDF (reference sequence). V gave up 6 bases and J gave up 2 bases, with 11 bases separating them. CDR3 in amino acids: CATRSRSTYEQYF. The CDR3 DNA is TGTGCCACCAGGAGCAGGTCCACCTACGAGCAGTACTTC.

The genes are TRBV6-5 and TRBJ1-1; D ambiguous. The CDR3 is 12 residues long. The germline V and J ends were trimmed by 9 bases and 2 bases, with 10 bases remaining between them. Per germline, CDR1 MNHEY and CDR2 SVGAGI. The CDR3 DNA reads as TGTGCCAGTAGACTACTTAACACTGAAGCTTTCTTT. Encoded protein: CASRLLNTEAFF.

The V and J genes are TRBV6-7 and TRBJ1-2; TRBD1 might be the D (5 bases). TRBV6-7 is given ORF status, its function remaining uncertain. V was cut by 2 bases and J by 8 bases, with 18 bases left in between. CDR3 length: 15 residues. The CDR3 sequence is CASSYLGASGGGYTF. The CDR3 coding sequence is TGTGCCAGCAGTTACCTTGGGGCCTCGGGAGGCGGCTACACCTTC.

V and J are TRBV19 and TRBJ2-1; D is unresolved. Germline loops: CDR1 LNHDA, CDR2 SQIVND (reference sequence). The CDR3 consists of 11 residues. Deletions cut 3 bases from V and 6 bases from J, with 3 bases between. The CDR3 coding sequence is TGTGCCAGTAGTATCTTCAATGAGCAGTTCTTC. Its protein is CASSIFNEQFF.

The chain employs TRBV14 and TRBJ2-2, with D possibly being TRBD1 (5 bases). CDR3 length: 17 residues. The V end lost 0 bases, the J end lost 0 bases, and 11 bases lay between the germline ends. Looked up from germline, CDR1 is SGHDN and CDR2 is FVKESK. The CDR3 sequence: CASSQEYGRANTGELFF. CDR3 in DNA: TGTGCCAGCAGCCAAGAATATGGCAGGGCGAACACCGGGGAGCTGTTTTTT.

The chain carries TRBV7-9 and TRBJ2-7, with a possible D match to TRBD1 (5 bases). CDR1 is SEHNR and CDR2 is FQNEAQ in the germline V gene (reference sequence). The CDR3 contains 13 residues. Trimming took off 5 bases at V and 5 bases at J, with 13 bases between the two ends. The CDR3 reads CASSPRTRDEQYF. The CDR3 nucleotides are TGTGCCAGCAGCCCAAGGACACGGGACGAGCAGTACTTC.

The rearrangement links TRBV29-1 to TRBJ1-2; tentative D call: TRBD1 (5 bases). Trimming pared 4 bases from V and 4 bases from J, leaving 7 bases between. The germline gives CDR1 SQVTM, CDR2 ANQGSEA. This CDR3 has 11 amino acids. CDR3 DNA: TGCAGCGTTGCAACAGGCTATGGCTACACCTTC. Translation gives CSVATGYGYTF.

This chain connects TRBV4-2 to TRBJ2-7; D is undetermined. CDR1 and CDR2 from the germline V gene are LGHNA and YNFKEQ. Trimming pared 1 base from V and 3 bases from J, leaving 7 bases between. The CDR3 spans 13 residues. CDR3 bases: TGTGCCAGCAGCCAAGGGATCGACTACGAGCAGTACTTC. Residues: CASSQGIDYEQYF.

This clone occurred once. This chain uses TRBV19 with TRBJ1-1, with TRBD1 as a possible D gene (5 bases). CDR1 and CDR2 (germline): LNHDA, SQIVND (reference sequence). This CDR3 contains 14 residues. Trimming left V 4 bases short and J 1 base short, with 10 bases between. The CDR3 reads CASSSGGGNTEAFF. CDR3 coding DNA: TGTGCCAGTAGTAGCGGGGGTGGGAACACTGAAGCTTTCTTT.

The CDR3 reads CASSFSLGYEQYF. The CDR3 DNA reads as TGTGCCAGCAGTTTCTCTCTGGGCTACGAGCAGTACTTC. The genes are TRBV27 and TRBJ2-7; D remains unclear. The CDR3 length is 13 residues. From germline, CDR1 is MNHEY and CDR2 SMNVEV (reference sequence). V was clipped by 3 bases and J by 3 bases, with 9 bases between them.

The rearrangement links TRBV6-1 to TRBJ2-1, with 10 nucleotides matching TRBD2. The germline V gene encodes CDR1 MNHNS and CDR2 SASEGT. Trimming cost V 2 bases and J 7 bases; bases outside gene matches: 5. The CDR3 length is 15 residues. The CDR3 DNA sequence: TGTGCCAGCAGTGAATCTCTAGCGGGAGATAATGAGCAGTTCTTC. The encoded protein is CASSESLAGDNEQFF.

The chain combines TRBV7-8 with TRBJ2-3; 15 nucleotides line up with TRBD2. The CDR3 is 20 amino acids. After removal of 4 bases from V and 0 bases from J, the junction contained 11 bases not matched to a gene. Germline CDR1 SGHVS, CDR2 FQNEAQ. In DNA form, the CDR3 reads TGTGCCAGCAGCTCGTTAACCGGGACTAGCGGGAGGACTAGCACAGATACGCAGTATTTT. Its protein is CASSSLTGTSGRTSTDTQYF.

The V gene is TRBV6-2 or TRBV6-3, the J gene TRBJ1-5; D is undetermined. Germline CDR1 reads MNHEY; CDR2 reads SVGEGT. V shed 6 bases and J shed 1 base, with 13 bases lying between them. The CDR3 contains 15 residues. CDR3 in DNA: TGTGCCAGCAGCCTTAGTGGAAACAGCAATCAGCCCCAGCATTTT. It specifies CASSLSGNSNQPQHF.

This clone was observed once. V gene TRBV12-3 or TRBV12-4 combines with J gene TRBJ1-6; D gene unclear. This CDR3 is 13 amino acids long. V lost 3 bases and J lost 7, with 7 bases in between. The CDR3 region has the DNA TGTGCCAGCAGTTTGCGGGGAAATTCACCCCTCCACTTT. Its protein product is CASSLRGNSPLHF.

V is TRBV6-5 and J is TRBJ2-7; 9 bases fit TRBD2. The CDR3 runs 14 residues. Germline V gene data show CDR1 as MNHEY and CDR2 as SVGAGI. Trimming removed 5 bases from V and 2 bases from J; junction bases left unmatched: 4. The CDR3 spells CASSKREDTYEQYF. The CDR3 coding sequence is TGTGCCAGCAGTAAGCGGGAGGACACCTACGAGCAGTACTTC.

The gene calls are TRBV27 and TRBJ2-1, with 13 positions matching TRBD2. V was clipped by 2 bases and J by 6 bases; unmatched bases: 4. The CDR3 extends over 16 amino acids. Per germline, CDR1 MNHEY and CDR2 SMNVEV (reference sequence). This CDR3 is CASSLTGLAGVNEQFF. The DNA for the CDR3 is TGTGCCAGCAGTTTAACTGGACTAGCGGGGGTCAATGAGCAGTTCTTC.

The J gene is TRBJ2-6, the V gene TRBV30; weak D call: TRBD2 (6 bases). The germline V and J ends were trimmed by 5 bases and 4 bases, with 12 bases remaining between them. The CDR3 loop spans 14 amino acids. CDR1 is GTSNPN, CDR2 SVGIG, per germline (reference sequence). For the CDR3, the DNA is TGTGCCTGGGGGGGGATCGCCGGGGCCAACGTCCTGACTTTC. Translating it yields CAWGGIAGANVLTF.

The chain links TRBV6-5 to TRBJ1-6, with no clear D. Germline V gives CDR1 MNHEY, CDR2 SVGAGI. The CDR3 runs to 13 residues. V gave up 5 bases and J gave up 8 bases, with 10 bases separating them. The chain's CDR3 is CASSKRRDSPLHF. The CDR3 region has the DNA TGTGCCAGCAGTAAAAGGAGAGATTCACCCCTCCACTTT.

The J gene is TRBJ1-1, the V gene TRBV3-1 (or the pseudogene TRBV3-2), with a weak D call TRBD1 (6 bases). Trimming removed 1 base from V and 9 bases from J, with 21 bases in between. This CDR3 has 16 amino acids. Germline CDR1 LGHDT, CDR2 YNNKEL (reference sequence). The CDR3 sequence is CASSQVRDKGREKAFF. CDR3 nucleotide sequence: TGTGCCAGCAGCCAAGTACGGGACAAAGGTCGGGAAAAAGCTTTCTTT.

DNA of the CDR3: TGCAGCGTTGAAGGCTCCTGGAGCACAGATACGCAGTATTTT. The encoded protein is CSVEGSWSTDTQYF. The genes are TRBV29-1 and TRBJ2-3, with unresolved D. The ends were cut back, 1 base at V and 0 bases at J, with 8 bases in the middle. The length of the CDR3 is 14 residues. Germline CDR1 SQVTM, CDR2 ANQGSEA.

The V call is TRBV18, the J call TRBJ2-5; perhaps TRBD2 as D (5 bases). Germline V lookup: CDR1 KGHSH, CDR2 LQKENI. V dropped 3 bases and J dropped 4 bases, with 9 bases sitting between them. The CDR3 extends over 13 amino acids. The CDR3 protein is CASSPIGGETQYF. Written as DNA, the CDR3 is TGTGCCAGCTCACCTATAGGAGGAGAGACCCAGTACTTC.

The rearrangement uses TRBV29-1 and TRBJ1-1; 7 bases are shared with TRBD1. This CDR3 has 13 residues. Trimming at V came to 6 bases and at J to 3 bases, leaving 7 bases not matched to a gene. In germline, CDR1 is SQVTM, CDR2 ANQGSEA. The CDR3 coding sequence is TGCAGCGTACGAGGGGGCCTCGACACTGAAGCTTTCTTT. Translated, it gives CSVRGGLDTEAFF.